Below are 6 T cell receptor beta chains sequenced from a single sample in a study of monozygotic twins with inflammatory bowel disease. One entry per CDR3 protein, without DNA, is what TCRdb gives after re-calling the 5' RACE reads. The sample's table shows some 210,000 distinct CDR3 sequences. The sequenced sample was blood. The receptors were gathered from a human donor with ulcerative colitis or Crohn's disease, or a healthy co-twin of an affected twin (not recorded which).

Here the CDR3 reads CSAHGTAKARYSYEQYF. The V gene is TRBV20-1, the J gene TRBJ2-7; TCRdb proposes TRBD1, but this gene call is untestable without DNA. In germline, CDR1 is DFQATT, CDR2 SNEGSKA (reference sequence). The CDR3 sequence is 17 residues long.

CDR3 sequence reads: CASSLEVAGGPTDTQYF. This chain joins TRBV5-4 and TRBJ2-3; the TCRdb call, TRBD2, lacks DNA for checking. This CDR3 spans 17 amino acids. The germline V gene encodes CDR1 SGHNT and CDR2 YYREEE (reference sequence).

This chain links TRBV7-2 with TRBJ1-1; the D call from TCRdb, TRBD1, cannot be confirmed without DNA. Germline V CDR1 and CDR2: SGHTA, FQGNSA. The CDR3 spans 15 residues. Here the CDR3 reads CASSLGDRSRTEAFF.

This sequence joins TRBV20-1 and TRBJ1-2. Germline V gene lookup returns CDR1 DFQATT and CDR2 SNEGSKA (reference sequence). This CDR3 has 13 amino acids. CDR3 loop: CSARATEWSGYTF.

The chain couples TRBV5-1 to TRBJ1-4; with no DNA, the TCRdb D assignment of TRBD1 cannot be verified. CDR1 is SGHRS, CDR2 YFSETQ, per germline. The CDR3 sequence is 15 residues long. The CDR3 loop is CASSAMPGSGEKLFF.

The V gene is TRBV10-3, the J gene TRBJ2-5. The CDR3 totals 12 residues. The germline V gene encodes CDR1 ENHRY and CDR2 SYGVKD. The chain's CDR3 is CATRNLQETQYF.